This T cell receptor beta chain comes out of a study of T cell repertoires in cytomegalovirus infection. Overall study: Through public TCR beta signatures, both CMV infection and matching HLA type were indicated. Regarding the study as a whole: HLA-C-restricted CMV clonotypes gave the most frequent clonotype in two of eight donors. Based on cumulative public TCR beta family frequency, carriers of CMV plus the relevant HLA were identified.

MiXCR, run by TCRdb on the reads, gives a single entry per CDR3 protein. The sample has nearly 450,000 distinct CDR3 sequences, approximately 32% seen once. The CDR3 covers 15 residues. Looked up from germline, CDR1 is SQVTM and CDR2 is ANQGSEA. Trimming took off 2 bases at V and 4 bases at J, with 17 bases between the two ends. Concerning this clonotype itself: Its antigen is unidentified.

The source material was PBMCs. The chain carries TRBV29-1 and TRBJ1-2; D is ambiguous. The clonotype comes from a human donor in good health (CMV status not recorded). Some clones in this sample may be carry-over from other donors' samples. This CDR3 is CSVEKRLGQTYGYTF. The CDR3 DNA reads as TGCAGCGTTGAAAAAAGGCTTGGTCAGACCTATGGCTACACCTTC.